A selection of T cell receptor beta chains follows, all from one sample in a study of cytomegalovirus exposure and HLA in healthy donors. TCRdb's table, derived via immunoSEQ multiplex PCR, lists solely in-frame clones and lacks some. The sample has about 150,000 clones; roughly four fifths are singletons. Source material: PBMCs. Receptors originate from a man between 18 and 35 years old in good health and CMV-seronegative. CDR3s include the opening cysteine and the closing phenylalanine or tryptophan. D genes are given only for firm matches. A clone size is listed for some rows: how often the clone was seen (once, few, many), or a class if it is expanded.

J	size	D	V	CDR3	DNA
TRBJ2-1	.	.	TRBV7-8	CASSFAGEQFF	TGTGCCAGCAGCTTTGCAGGGGAGCAGTTCTTC
TRBJ2-7	.	TRBD2	TRBV7-6	CASSLTGTSGNEQYF	TGTGCCAGCAGCTTGACCGGGACTAGCGGGAACGAGCAGTACTTC
TRBJ2-1	.	TRBD1	TRBV15	CAASRDRAGGFDEQFF	TGTGCCGCCAGCAGAGATAGGGCAGGGGGCTTCGATGAGCAGTTCTTC
TRBJ1-5	large	TRBD1	TRBV19	CASTLTGGVRLRSNQPQHF	TGTGCCAGTACCTTGACAGGGGGCGTTCGGCTTCGTAGCAATCAGCCCCAGCATTTT
TRBJ2-5	.	.	TRBV2	CASSVPWAGATPGETQYF	TGTGCCAGCAGTGTCCCCTGGGCAGGGGCCACCCCGGGAGAGACCCAGTACTTC
TRBJ2-2	.	.	TRBV28	CASSLLEAGQTGELFF	TGTGCCAGCAGTTTATTAGAGGCAGGGCAGACCGGGGAGCTGTTTTTT
TRBJ2-3	.	.	TRBV11-2	CASTPDGSGTQYF	TGTGCCAGCACCCCAGATGGGTCGGGTACGCAGTATTTT
TRBJ2-7	.	.	TRBV5-4	CASSLDGHLYEQYF	TGTGCCAGCAGCTTGGATGGACACCTCTACGAGCAGTACTTC
TRBJ2-6	.	TRBD2	TRBV7-9	CASSPRAGESGANVLTF	TGTGCCAGCAGCCCGCGAGCGGGAGAGTCAGGGGCCAACGTCCTGACTTTC
TRBJ2-6	.	.	TRBV7-2	CASSLDFSGANVLTF	TGTGCCAGCAGCTTAGACTTCTCTGGGGCCAACGTCCTGACTTTC
TRBJ2-5	few	TRBD2	TRBV19	CASSTRPSGIQETQYF	TGTGCCAGTAGTACCCGTCCTAGCGGGATCCAAGAGACCCAGTACTTC
TRBJ2-3	.	.	TRBV6-5	CASSYSAGTDTQYF	TGTGCCAGCAGTTACTCCGCCGGGACAGATACGCAGTATTTT
TRBJ1-6	.	.	TRBV9	CASSVAVRASYNSPLHF	TGTGCCAGCAGCGTAGCTGTCAGGGCATCCTATAATTCACCCCTCCACTTT
TRBJ2-3	.	TRBD2	TRBV5-4	CASSLDGTSGKDTQYF	TGTGCCAGCAGCCTGGATGGGACTAGCGGGAAGGATACGCAGTATTTT
TRBJ2-3	.	TRBD2	TRBV7-9	CASSRGLDPTDTQYF	TGTGCCAGCAGCCGCGGACTAGATCCTACAGATACGCAGTATTTT
TRBJ2-3	.	TRBD2	TRBV30	CAWSLSTSGDTQYF	TGTGCCTGGAGTCTTTCGACTAGCGGAGATACGCAGTATTTT
TRBJ1-1	.	TRBD1	TRBV5-1	CASNPGQGATEAFF	TGCGCCAGCAACCCGGGACAGGGGGCCACTGAAGCTTTCTTT
TRBJ2-3	few	.	TRBV19	CASRGPGDDTQYF	TGTGCCAGTAGGGGCCCGGGGGATGATACGCAGTATTTT
TRBJ2-2	once	TRBD2	TRBV18	CASPPSGNTGELFF	TGTGCCAGCCCTCCTAGCGGGAACACCGGGGAGCTGTTTTTT
TRBJ1-2	.	.	TRBV7-6	CASRSPLRGYTF	TGTGCCAGCAGATCCCCGTTGCGTGGCTACACCTTC
TRBJ2-3	.	.	TRBV9	CASSPEGILATDTQYF	TGTGCCAGCAGCCCCGAGGGTATCCTCGCCACAGATACGCAGTATTTT
TRBJ2-5	.	TRBD2	TRBV5-4	CASSPGGLAQETQYF	TGTGCCAGCAGCCCGGGGGGACTAGCGCAAGAGACCCAGTACTTC
TRBJ2-5	.	.	TRBV5-6	CASSGAGTQETQYF	TGTGCCAGCAGCGGGGCAGGTACACAAGAGACCCAGTACTTC
TRBJ1-2	.	TRBD1	TRBV6-4	CASSDRQGVNYGYTF	TGTGCCAGCAGTGACAGGCAGGGGGTAAACTATGGCTACACCTTC
TRBJ2-5	.	TRBD2	TRBV28	CASRVLAGAETQYF	TGTGCCAGCAGGGTACTAGCGGGAGCCGAGACCCAGTACTTC
TRBJ2-5	few	TRBD2	TRBV7-2	CASSTAAGTSGRETQYF	TGTGCCAGCAGCACGGCAGCCGGGACTAGCGGGAGAGAGACCCAGTACTTC
TRBJ2-7	.	TRBD1	TRBV7-2	CASSLVGQGAGGNNEQYF	TGTGCCAGCAGCTTAGTGGGACAGGGGGCGGGGGGTAACAACGAGCAGTACTTC
TRBJ2-1	.	TRBD2	TRBV27	CASSLSRTSSYNEQFF	TGTGCCAGCAGTTTATCCCGGACTAGCTCCTACAATGAGCAGTTCTTC
TRBJ2-2	.	TRBD1	TRBV6-5	CASTRQGSNTGELFF	TGTGCCAGCACCCGACAGGGATCGAACACCGGGGAGCTGTTTTTT
TRBJ1-2	.	.	TRBV16	CASSQSSAGLNGYTF	TGTGCCAGCAGCCAATCCTCGGCAGGGCTAAATGGCTACACCTTC
TRBJ2-1	.	.	TRBV27	CASSDSWEFHNEQFF	TGTGCCAGCAGTGACTCTTGGGAGTTTCACAATGAGCAGTTCTTC
TRBJ2-5	.	TRBD1	TRBV6-6	CASSLSGTGTETQYF	TGTGCCAGCAGCCTCTCCGGGACAGGTACAGAGACCCAGTACTTC
TRBJ2-7	.	.	TRBV7-2	CASSALYEQYF	TGTGCCAGCAGCGCCCTATACGAGCAGTACTTC
TRBJ2-7	once	TRBD2	TRBV9	CASSKSGTSRGEQYF	TGTGCCAGCAGCAAATCCGGGACTAGCCGCGGCGAGCAGTACTTC
TRBJ2-7	.	TRBD1	TRBV6-5	CASSYTGGFYEQYF	TGTGCCAGCAGTTACACAGGGGGATTTTACGAGCAGTACTTC
TRBJ2-3	once	.	TRBV7-9	CASSLAQSLLTQYF	TGTGCCAGCAGCTTAGCCCAATCGTTACTAACGCAGTATTTT
TRBJ2-1	.	TRBD1	TRBV7-9	CSSFQRATGFYNEQFF	TGTTCCAGCTTCCAAAGGGCGACAGGGTTTTACAATGAGCAGTTCTTC
TRBJ2-7	few	TRBD1	TRBV6-6	CASTRGTGSYEQYF	TGTGCCAGCACCCGGGGGACAGGCTCCTACGAGCAGTACTTC
TRBJ1-2	.	TRBD1	TRBV6-5	CASSYSPQGGYGYTF	TGTGCCAGCAGTTACTCACCGCAGGGGGGCTATGGCTACACCTTC
TRBJ2-1	.	TRBD2	TRBV9	CASSVGGGNEQFF	TGTGCCAGCAGCGTAGGGGGGGGCAATGAGCAGTTCTTC